One T cell receptor (beta chain) is described in this entry. Profiling relied on immunoSEQ multiplex PCR, and the TCRdb table lists in-frame clones only, not all of them. The sample has approximately 240,000 clones, roughly 81% seen once. This record belongs to a study of blood T cell repertoires in COVID-19. The CDR3 has 15 residues. Germline CDR1 reads MDHEN; CDR2 reads SYDVKM. Trimming stripped 6 bases from V and 5 bases from J, with 19 bases between. This chain connects TRBV28 to TRBJ2-5, with D unresolved. This clonotype was sampled from a man aged 45-65 years who had recovered from COVID-19. What was sequenced was peripheral blood. The CDR3 DNA reads as TGTGCCAGCAGCCAATCCGCGAGCCAGAGGGAGACCCAGTACTTC. Encoded protein: CASSQSASQRETQYF.